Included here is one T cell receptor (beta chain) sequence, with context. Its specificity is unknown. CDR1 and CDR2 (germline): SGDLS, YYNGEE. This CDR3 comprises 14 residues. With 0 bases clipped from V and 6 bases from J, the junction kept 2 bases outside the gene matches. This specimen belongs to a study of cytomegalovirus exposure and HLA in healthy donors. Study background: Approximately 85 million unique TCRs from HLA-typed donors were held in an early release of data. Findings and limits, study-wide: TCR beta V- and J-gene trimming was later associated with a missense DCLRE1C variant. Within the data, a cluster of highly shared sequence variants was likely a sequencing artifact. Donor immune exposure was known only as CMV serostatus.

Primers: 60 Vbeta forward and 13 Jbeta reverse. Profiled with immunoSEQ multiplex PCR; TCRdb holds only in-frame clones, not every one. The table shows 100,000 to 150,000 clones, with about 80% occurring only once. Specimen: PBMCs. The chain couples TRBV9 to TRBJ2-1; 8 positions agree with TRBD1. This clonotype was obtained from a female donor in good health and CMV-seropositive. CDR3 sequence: CASSVATGGNEQFF. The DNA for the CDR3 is TGTGCCAGCAGCGTAGCTACAGGGGGCAATGAGCAGTTCTTC.